A single sample is the source of the 26 T cell receptor beta chains below, sequenced in a study of response to subunit inactivated influenza vaccine. In TCRdb, the RT-PCR reads were re-called with MiXCR into one record per CDR3 protein. The top ten clones hold approximately 10% of a sample with about 650,000 distinct CDR3 sequences, around 14% of them seen once. The source material was PBMCs from blood, sampled less than 13 days after vaccination. The receptors were sampled from a man aged 50 to 60 who received an inactivated influenza vaccine.

The CDR3 region is CASSPGGSRTDTQYF. CDR3 nucleotides: TGTGCCAGCAGCCCGGGCGGGAGCAGAACAGATACGCAGTATTTT. V is TRBV7-9 and J is TRBJ2-3, with 7 bases identical to TRBD2. The CDR3 has 15 amino acids. Germline V gene lookup returns CDR1 SEHNR and CDR2 FQNEAQ (reference sequence). Trimming took 5 bases from V and 3 from J; bases not matched to a gene: 8. Combining the CDR3 with reference TRBV7-9 and TRBJ2-3 gives the whole variable domain DTGVSQNPRHKITKRGQNVTFRCDPISEHNRLYWYRQTLGQGPEFLTYFQNEAQLEKSRLLSDRFSAERPKGSFSTLEIQRTEQGDSAMYLCASSPGGSRTDTQYFGPGTRLTVL.

This rearrangement joins TRBV3-1 to TRBJ2-7; D not certain. The V and J ends lost 1 base and 2 bases respectively, with 15 bases between them. The CDR3 covers 16 residues. CDR1 and CDR2 (germline): LGHDT, YNNKEL (reference sequence). DNA for the CDR3: TGTGCCAGCAGCCAAGGGATGGCGTCTACCCCCTACGAGCAGTACTTC. Translating gives CASSQGMASTPYEQYF.

This chain connects TRBV25-1 to TRBJ2-5, with D possibly being TRBD1 (5 bases). V dropped 1 base and J dropped 1 base, with 10 bases sitting between them. This CDR3 spans 15 amino acids. CDR1 is MGHDK, CDR2 SYGVNS, per germline. This CDR3 is CASSESGRIQETQYF. The CDR3 region has the DNA TGTGCCAGCAGTGAATCAGGGCGGATCCAAGAGACCCAGTACTTC.

This clonotype was detected a few times. V usage is TRBV11-2 and J usage is TRBJ2-1, with D possibly called TRBD1 or TRBD2 (5 bases each). The germline gives CDR1 SGHAT, CDR2 FQNNGV. V was cut by 5 bases and J by 9 bases, with 29 bases left in between. The CDR3 contains 18 residues. This CDR3 is CASSLVGSWGPGAGEQFF. CDR3 DNA: TGTGCCAGCAGCCTAGTGGGCTCTTGGGGACCCGGAGCTGGTGAGCAGTTCTTC. The full variable domain, with the rest looked up from reference TRBV11-2 and TRBJ2-1, is EAGVAQSPRYKIIEKRQSVAFWCNPISGHATLYWYQQILGQGPKLLIQFQNNGVVDDSQLPKDRFSAERLKGVDSTLKIQPAKLEDSAVYLCASSLVGSWGPGAGEQFFGPGTRLTVL.

This clonotype was observed many times. For the CDR3, the DNA is TGTGCCAGCAGCTTATTACGAGTGGAGTTGTCGGGGACCGGGGAGCTGTTTTTT. It is translated as CASSLLRVELSGTGELFF. The chain joins TRBV7-6 to TRBJ2-2, with D maybe TRBD2 (5 bases). This CDR3 is built from 18 residues. The V end was cut by 2 bases, the J end by 5 bases, with 21 bases between. In germline, CDR1 is SGHVS, CDR2 FNYEAQ.

This clonotype was observed a few times. This chain joins TRBV4-2 and TRBJ1-4; 8 positions match TRBD1. V lost 2 bases to trimming and J lost 5 bases; unmatched junction nucleotides: 4. CDR1 and CDR2 (germline): LGHNA, YNFKEQ. CDR3 length: 15 amino acids. DNA for the CDR3: TGTGCCAGCAGCCAACACCGGACAGGGAATGAAAAACTGTTTTTT. Translated: CASSQHRTGNEKLFF.

The chain employs TRBV19 and TRBJ2-1, with a possible D match to TRBD2 (5 bases). Germline V CDR1 and CDR2: LNHDA, SQIVND (reference sequence). Deletions cut 4 bases from V and 10 bases from J, with 11 bases between. This CDR3 region has 12 residues. CDR3 region: CASSTDFREQFF. CDR3 DNA sequence: TGTGCCAGTAGTACGGACTTTAGGGAGCAGTTCTTC.

The chain employs TRBV5-1 and TRBJ1-2, with D possibly being TRBD1 (5 bases). CDR3 length: 14 amino acids. V was clipped by 3 bases and J by 5 bases, with 14 bases between them. Germline V lookup: CDR1 SGHRS, CDR2 YFSETQ. The CDR3 loop is CASSWDGIGYGYTF. In nucleotides, the CDR3 is TGCGCCAGCAGCTGGGACGGGATAGGGTATGGCTACACCTTC.

This clonotype was seen more than once but under ten times. J is TRBJ2-7 and V is TRBV20-1; 8 bases are shared with TRBD1. The CDR3 has 13 amino acids. Germline lookup yields CDR1 DFQATT and CDR2 SNEGSKA (reference sequence). The ends lost 1 base at V and 5 bases at J; junction bases unmatched: 4. The CDR3 loop is CSARGRGRNEQYF. CDR3 sequence (DNA): TGCAGTGCTAGAGGCAGGGGGCGTAACGAGCAGTACTTC.

The J gene is TRBJ2-7, the V gene TRBV5-4; possible D gene TRBD2, 6 bases. The CDR3 loop spans 16 amino acids. V shed 0 bases and J shed 2 bases, with 15 bases lying between them. Germline assignment: CDR1 SGHNT and CDR2 YYREEE (reference sequence). The CDR3 loop is CASSLARASEPYEQYF. The CDR3 DNA reads as TGTGCCAGCAGCTTGGCCAGGGCTAGCGAGCCCTACGAGCAGTACTTC.

This clonotype showed up just a few times. The CDR3 is CSARDRDRVLEQYF. The CDR3 DNA is TGCAGTGCTAGAGATCGTGACAGGGTACTCGAGCAGTACTTC. V is TRBV20-1 and J is TRBJ2-7, with TRBD1 matching over 7 bases. Germline V gene sequence: CDR1 DFQATT, CDR2 SNEGSKA (reference sequence). The trim removed 0 bases at V and 6 bases at J, leaving 8 bases unmatched. The CDR3 length is 14 residues.

This chain uses TRBV10-3 with TRBJ2-1; the D gene is possibly TRBD2 (5 bases). V shed 3 bases and J shed 5 bases, with 14 bases lying between them. Germline loops: CDR1 ENHRY, CDR2 SYGVKD. This CDR3 is 15 amino acids long. CDR3 protein: CAISDGGGLDNEQFF. The CDR3 nucleotides are TGTGCCATCAGTGACGGAGGCGGGTTGGACAATGAGCAGTTCTTC.

This clonotype was seen more than once but under ten times. The chain employs TRBV7-2 and TRBJ1-5; weak D call: TRBD1 (5 bases). The V gene lost 2 bases and the J gene lost 5 bases, with 10 bases spanning the gap. The CDR3 covers 14 residues. Germline CDR1 SGHTA, CDR2 FQGNSA. The CDR3 loop reads CASSLKSGDQPQHF. CDR3 sequence (DNA): TGTGCCAGCAGCTTAAAGTCGGGGGATCAGCCCCAGCATTTT.

This clonotype was observed a handful of times. The CDR3 region is CASSKRDRRPPLHF. Written as DNA, the CDR3 is TGTGCCAGCAGCAAACGGGACCGCCGGCCACCCCTCCACTTT. The rearrangement uses TRBV11-2 and TRBJ1-6; a possible D gene is TRBD1 (5 bases). The V end was cut by 5 bases, the J end by 11 bases, with 16 bases between. The V gene's germline CDR1 is SGHAT and CDR2 FQNNGV. The CDR3 runs to 14 residues.

V is TRBV5-1 and J is TRBJ2-1; tentatively, D is TRBD1 (6 bases). V was clipped by 2 bases and J by 5 bases, with 11 bases between them. The germline CDR1 and CDR2 sequences are SGHRS and YFSETQ. The length of the CDR3 is 14 residues. CDR3 region: CASSFPDRNNEQFF. For the CDR3, the DNA is TGCGCCAGCAGCTTTCCGGACAGAAACAATGAGCAGTTCTTC.

V and J are TRBV2 and TRBJ2-3; TRBD2 agrees at 15 bases. CDR3 length: 18 amino acids. V was pared by 11 bases and J by 0 bases, with 12 bases of the junction left unmatched. Germline CDR1 SNHLY, CDR2 FYNNEI. CDR3 loop: CACCKGTSGRRSTDTQYF. CDR3 nucleotides: TGTGCCTGCTGCAAAGGGACTAGCGGGAGGCGGAGCACAGATACGCAGTATTTT.

This clonotype was seen many times. This chain uses TRBV12-3 or TRBV12-4 with TRBJ1-2, with 8 bases that match TRBD1. V lost 5 bases, J lost 6 bases, and 5 bases stayed unmatched. The CDR3 totals 13 residues. The CDR3 reads CASSLTGADGYTF. Written as DNA, the CDR3 is TGTGCCAGCAGTCTGACAGGGGCGGATGGCTACACCTTC.

The table lists this clonotype with many counts. The chain employs TRBV5-1 and TRBJ2-1, with 8 bases lining up with TRBD2. CDR3 size: 16 residues. CDR1 and CDR2 (germline): SGHRS, YFSETQ. V shed 0 bases, J shed 8 bases, and the junction held 10 bases outside the gene matches. CDR3 DNA sequence: TGCGCCAGCAGCTTGGGGTACGGGACTAGTGGGCATGAGCAGTTCTTC. It codes for CASSLGYGTSGHEQFF.

CDR3 sequence: CASREPQGSNTGELFF. CDR3 bases: TGTGCCAGCAGAGAACCACAGGGTTCGAACACCGGGGAGCTGTTTTTT. The chain recombines TRBV7-9 with TRBJ2-2; D perhaps matches TRBD1 (6 bases). The CDR3 is 16 amino acids. Looked up from germline, CDR1 is SEHNR and CDR2 is FQNEAQ (reference sequence). Trimming cost V 6 bases and J 0 bases, with 14 bases left between them.

This clonotype was detected a few times. The V call is TRBV10-3, the J call TRBJ2-7, with no clear D. Per the germline V gene, CDR1 is ENHRY and CDR2 is SYGVKD. This CDR3 spans 15 amino acids. Trimming stripped 3 bases from V and 0 bases from J, with 12 bases between. The DNA for the CDR3 is TGTGCCATCAGTGACTCAGGCCTTAGCTCCTACGAGCAGTACTTC. It encodes CAISDSGLSSYEQYF.

This clonotype was picked up many times. This chain joins TRBV4-2 and TRBJ1-6, with a tentative D call TRBD1 (6 bases). V was clipped by 0 bases and J by 14 bases, with 17 bases between them. The germline V gene encodes CDR1 LGHNA and CDR2 YNFKEQ. This CDR3 has 15 residues. CDR3 loop: CASSQDRGPPITLHF. In nucleotides, the CDR3 is TGTGCCAGCAGCCAAGACAGGGGACCCCCGATAACCCTCCACTTT.

The sample holds a few counts of this clonotype. The J gene is TRBJ2-1, the V gene TRBV24-1; D is unresolved. This CDR3 comprises 13 residues. CDR1 is KGHDR, CDR2 SFDVKD, per germline. V lost 4 bases, J lost 3 bases, and 6 bases lay in between. The chain's CDR3 is CATSEGLYNEQFF. The CDR3 DNA follows: TGTGCCACCAGTGAAGGGCTCTACAATGAGCAGTTCTTC.

This rearrangement joins TRBV7-8 to TRBJ2-1; D remains ambiguous. There are 14 residues in the CDR3. Germline assignment: CDR1 SGHVS and CDR2 FQNEAQ. V was pared by 5 bases and J by 8 bases, with 16 bases between. CDR3 nucleotide sequence: TGTGCCAGCAGCCCCGGGTTAGCCGGCTATGAGCAGTTCTTC. Amino acid sequence: CASSPGLAGYEQFF.

This clonotype was picked up many times. J is TRBJ2-3 and V is TRBV20-1, with 9 bases lining up with TRBD2. The CDR3 length is 13 residues. Looked up from germline, CDR1 is DFQATT and CDR2 is SNEGSKA (reference sequence). V lost 7 bases and J lost 2; bases outside the gene matches: 4. Here the CDR3 DNA reads TGCAGTGGGCTAGCGGGAAACACAGATACGCAGTATTTT. Residues: CSGLAGNTDTQYF.

The genes are TRBV6-2 or TRBV6-3 and TRBJ2-7, with TRBD2 matching over 10 bases. J was trimmed by 0 bases and V by 8 bases; bases with no gene match: 7. Germline loops: CDR1 MNHEY, CDR2 SVGEGT. The CDR3 is 15 amino acids. In nucleotides, the CDR3 is TGTGCCAGCTCTGGAGCGGGAGGGTTCTCCTACGAGCAGTACTTC. As protein: CASSGAGGFSYEQYF.

The chain has TRBV5-1 and TRBJ2-5; the D gene could be TRBD1 or TRBD2 (6 bases each). Looked up from germline, CDR1 is SGHRS and CDR2 is YFSETQ. The CDR3 is made up of 15 amino acids. The V and J ends lost 3 bases and 1 base respectively, with 13 bases between them. The CDR3 DNA sequence: TGCGCCAGCAGCTCTATTACGGGGGCCCAAGAGACCCAGTACTTC. Protein: CASSSITGAQETQYF.